This TCR beta chain is from a study of cytomegalovirus exposure and HLA in healthy donors. General study results and limits: Later analysis suggested links between common viral pathogens and several top significant clusters. Fewer N-insertions (relative to the approximately 700-donor mean) were reportedly seen in an Asian-associated ancestry cluster in a later analysis.

On this clone itself: Its cognate antigen is unknown.

A multiplex PCR was run with 60 Vbeta primers and 13 Jbeta primers. Sequencing was performed with immunoSEQ multiplex PCR; in TCRdb, only in-frame clones are kept and a portion is missing. Here the sample table reports more than 100,000 clones. Sequenced: PBMCs. The receptor was isolated from a man aged 40-55 years in good health and CMV-seronegative.

For the CDR3, the DNA is TGTGCCAGCAGCCGTGACAGGGGCGCTGAAGCTTTCTTT. This codes for CASSRDRGAEAFF. The genes are TRBV7-8 and TRBJ1-1; 8 nucleotides align to TRBD1. In germline, CDR1 is SGHVS, CDR2 FQNEAQ. CDR3 length equals 13 residues. The V and J ends lost 5 bases and 6 bases, in that order; junction bases with no gene match: 5.